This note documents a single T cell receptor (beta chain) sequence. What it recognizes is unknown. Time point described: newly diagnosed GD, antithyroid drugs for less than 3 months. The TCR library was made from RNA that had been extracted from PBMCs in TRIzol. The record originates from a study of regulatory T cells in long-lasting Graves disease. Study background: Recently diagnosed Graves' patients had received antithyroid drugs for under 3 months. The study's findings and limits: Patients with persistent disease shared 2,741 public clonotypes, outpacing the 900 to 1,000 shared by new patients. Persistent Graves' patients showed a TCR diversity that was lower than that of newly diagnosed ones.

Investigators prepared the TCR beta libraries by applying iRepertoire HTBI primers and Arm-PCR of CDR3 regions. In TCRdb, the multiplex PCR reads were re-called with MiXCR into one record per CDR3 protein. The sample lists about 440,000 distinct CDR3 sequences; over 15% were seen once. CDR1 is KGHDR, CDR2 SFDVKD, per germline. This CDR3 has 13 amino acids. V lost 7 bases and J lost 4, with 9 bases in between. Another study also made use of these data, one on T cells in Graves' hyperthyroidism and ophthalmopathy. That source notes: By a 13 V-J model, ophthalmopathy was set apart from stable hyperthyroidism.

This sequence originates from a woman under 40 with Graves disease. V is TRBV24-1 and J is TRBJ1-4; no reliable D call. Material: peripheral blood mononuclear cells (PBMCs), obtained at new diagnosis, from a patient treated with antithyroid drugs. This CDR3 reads CATSKAGNEKLFF. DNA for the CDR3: TGTGCCACCAGCAAAGCCGGTAATGAAAAACTGTTTTTT.